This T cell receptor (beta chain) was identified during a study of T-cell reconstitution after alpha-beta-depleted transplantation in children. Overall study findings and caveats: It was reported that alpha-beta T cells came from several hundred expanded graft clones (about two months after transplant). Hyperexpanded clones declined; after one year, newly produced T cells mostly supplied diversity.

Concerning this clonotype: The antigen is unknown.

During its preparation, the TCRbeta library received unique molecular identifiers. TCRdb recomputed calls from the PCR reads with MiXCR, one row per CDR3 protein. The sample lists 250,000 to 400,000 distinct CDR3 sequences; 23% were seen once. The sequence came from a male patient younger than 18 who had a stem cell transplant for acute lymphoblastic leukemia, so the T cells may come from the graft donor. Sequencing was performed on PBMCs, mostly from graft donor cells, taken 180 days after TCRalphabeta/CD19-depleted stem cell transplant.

CDR3 sequence (DNA): TGCAGTGCTAGTCTCCCCTTCGACGGCTACGAGCAGTACTTC. Protein product: CSASLPFDGYEQYF. This chain uses TRBV20-1 with TRBJ2-7; D is uncertain. CDR1 is DFQATT, CDR2 SNEGSKA, per germline (reference sequence). The CDR3 runs to 14 residues. V was trimmed by 3 bases and J by 3 bases, leaving 15 bases between them.